This T cell receptor (beta chain) appears in the sequencing data of a study of blood T cells in healthy people across ages. The CDR3 loop spans 15 amino acids. V shed 2 bases and J shed 3 bases, with 13 bases lying between them. It was with a sample-barcoded 5' primer and a J-beta primer mix that a second PCR of roughly 6 to 12 cycles was run. A minimum of 2.5 million CDR3-containing paired-end reads was obtained for each sample. One entry per CDR3 protein, called by TCRdb with MiXCR from the 5' RACE reads. The sample consists of around 990,000 distinct CDR3 sequences, approximately 25% of them appearing once. This clonotype has more than one count but fewer than ten. All donors came from Russia, were Caucasian and healthy, and spanned ages roughly 6 to 95. The same sample was also studied in work on T cells of mothers and their children.

Sequencing used blood. The clonotype comes from a girl aged 2 to 9 in good health. The rearrangement uses TRBV12-3 or TRBV12-4 and TRBJ2-5; D is uncertain. CDR3 in DNA: TGTGCCAGCAGTTTACTCTCGGAATTAAAAGAGACCCAGTACTTC. This sequence encodes CASSLLSELKETQYF.